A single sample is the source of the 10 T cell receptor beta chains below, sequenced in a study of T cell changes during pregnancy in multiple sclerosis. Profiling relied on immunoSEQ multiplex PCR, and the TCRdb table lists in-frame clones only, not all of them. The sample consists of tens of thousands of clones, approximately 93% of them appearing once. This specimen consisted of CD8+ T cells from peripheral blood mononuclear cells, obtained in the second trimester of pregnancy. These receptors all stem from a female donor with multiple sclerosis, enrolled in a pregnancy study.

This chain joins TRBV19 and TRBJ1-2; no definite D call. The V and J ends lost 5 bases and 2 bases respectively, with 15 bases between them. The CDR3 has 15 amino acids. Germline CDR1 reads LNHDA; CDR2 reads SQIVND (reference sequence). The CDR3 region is CASSPYLGSNYGYTF. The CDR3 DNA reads TGTGCCAGTAGTCCCTACTTGGGCAGCAACTATGGCTACACCTTC. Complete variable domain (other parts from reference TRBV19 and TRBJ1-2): DGGITQSPKYLFRKEGQNVTLSCEQNLNHDAMYWYRQDPGQGLRLIYYSQIVNDFQKGDIAEGYSVSREKKESFPLTVTSAQKNPTAFYLCASSPYLGSNYGYTFGSGTRLTVV.

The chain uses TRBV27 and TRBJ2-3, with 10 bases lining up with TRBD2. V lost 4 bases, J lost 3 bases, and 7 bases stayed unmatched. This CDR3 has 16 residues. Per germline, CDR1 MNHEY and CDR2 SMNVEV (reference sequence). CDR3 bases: TGTGCCAGCAGTTCGATAGCGGGGGGATTGACAGATACGCAGTATTTT. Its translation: CASSSIAGGLTDTQYF.

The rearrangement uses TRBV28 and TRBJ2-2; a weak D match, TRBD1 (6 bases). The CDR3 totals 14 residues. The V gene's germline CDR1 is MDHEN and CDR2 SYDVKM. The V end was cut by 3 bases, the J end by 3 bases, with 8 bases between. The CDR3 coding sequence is TGTGCCAGCAGTTTGACAGGAGACACCGGGGAGCTGTTTTTT. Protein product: CASSLTGDTGELFF.

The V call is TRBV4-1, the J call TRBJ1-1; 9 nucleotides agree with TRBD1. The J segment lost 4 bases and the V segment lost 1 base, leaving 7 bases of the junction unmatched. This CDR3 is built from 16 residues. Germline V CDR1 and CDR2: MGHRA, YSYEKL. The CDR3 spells CASSQVPQGAFTEAFF. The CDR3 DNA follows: TGCGCCAGCAGCCAAGTACCACAGGGGGCTTTCACTGAAGCTTTCTTT.

The CDR3 coding sequence is TGCGCCAGCAGCGTGGGACAGGGTAATTCACCCCTCCACTTT. This codes for CASSVGQGNSPLHF. The chain uses TRBV4-1 and TRBJ1-6; 9 bases are a match to TRBD1. V shed 5 bases and J 6 bases; nucleotides not matched to a gene: 2. Germline assignment: CDR1 MGHRA and CDR2 YSYEKL. This CDR3 is 14 amino acids long.

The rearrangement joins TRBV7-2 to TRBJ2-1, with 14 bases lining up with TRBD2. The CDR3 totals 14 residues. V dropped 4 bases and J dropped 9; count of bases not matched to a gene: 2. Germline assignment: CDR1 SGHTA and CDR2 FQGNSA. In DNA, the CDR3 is TGTGCCAGCAGCTGGACTAGCGGGGGGAGTGAGCAGTTCTTC. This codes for CASSWTSGGSEQFF.

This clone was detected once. In DNA, the CDR3 is TGTGCCAGCAGTTTGGGGACTAGCGGGGGAAGGGCCAAAAACATTCAGTACTTC. It codes for CASSLGTSGGRAKNIQYF. The chain combines TRBV27 with TRBJ2-4, with TRBD2 matching over 14 bases. Germline assignment: CDR1 MNHEY and CDR2 SMNVEV (reference sequence). The CDR3 loop spans 18 amino acids. The trim removed 3 bases at V and 1 base at J, leaving 5 bases unmatched.

In DNA form, the CDR3 reads TGTGCCAGCAGCCCCCCCCTAGCGAACACCGGGGAGCTGTTTTTT. Its protein product is CASSPPLANTGELFF. The genes are TRBV7-9 and TRBJ2-2; D is unclear. V lost 5 bases, J lost 0 bases, and 10 bases lay in between. The germline CDR1 and CDR2 sequences are SEHNR and FQNEAQ (reference sequence). There are 15 residues in the CDR3.

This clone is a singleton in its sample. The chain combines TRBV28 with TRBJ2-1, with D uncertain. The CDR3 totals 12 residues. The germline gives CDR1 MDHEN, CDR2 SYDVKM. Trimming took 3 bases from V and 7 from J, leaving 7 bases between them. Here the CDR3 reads CASSFRLNEQFF. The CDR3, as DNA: TGTGCCAGCAGTTTCAGGTTGAATGAGCAGTTCTTC.

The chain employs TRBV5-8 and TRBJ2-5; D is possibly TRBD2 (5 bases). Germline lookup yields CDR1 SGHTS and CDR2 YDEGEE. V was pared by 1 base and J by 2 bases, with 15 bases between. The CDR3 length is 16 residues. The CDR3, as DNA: TGTGCCAGCAGCTTGATCGCCGAGGGCCGACAAGAGACCCAGTACTTC. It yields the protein CASSLIAEGRQETQYF.